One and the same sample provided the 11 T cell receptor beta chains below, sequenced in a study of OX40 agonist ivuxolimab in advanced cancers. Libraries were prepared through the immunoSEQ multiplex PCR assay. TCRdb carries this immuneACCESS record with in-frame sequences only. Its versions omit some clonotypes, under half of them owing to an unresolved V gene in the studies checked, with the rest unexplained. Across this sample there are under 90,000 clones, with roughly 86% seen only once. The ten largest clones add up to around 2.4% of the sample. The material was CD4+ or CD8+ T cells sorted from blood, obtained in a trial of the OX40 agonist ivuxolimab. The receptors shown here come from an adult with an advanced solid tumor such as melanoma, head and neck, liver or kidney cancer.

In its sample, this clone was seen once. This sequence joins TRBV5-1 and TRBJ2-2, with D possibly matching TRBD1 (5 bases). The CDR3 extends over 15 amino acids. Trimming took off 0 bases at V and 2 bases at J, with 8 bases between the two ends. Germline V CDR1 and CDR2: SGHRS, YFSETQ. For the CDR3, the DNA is TGCGCCAGCAGCTTGGGTAGGGGCAACACCGGGGAGCTGTTTTTT. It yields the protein CASSLGRGNTGELFF.

The chain's CDR3 is CASKKKGRDTRPEQYF. The CDR3 DNA follows: TGTGCCAGCAAAAAGAAGGGCCGGGACACGCGTCCCGAGCAGTACTTC. V is TRBV5-8 and J is TRBJ2-7; D may be TRBD1 (6 bases). The V end was cut by 6 bases, the J end by 6 bases, with 25 bases between. The CDR3 covers 16 residues. Looked up from germline, CDR1 is SGHTS and CDR2 is YDEGEE.

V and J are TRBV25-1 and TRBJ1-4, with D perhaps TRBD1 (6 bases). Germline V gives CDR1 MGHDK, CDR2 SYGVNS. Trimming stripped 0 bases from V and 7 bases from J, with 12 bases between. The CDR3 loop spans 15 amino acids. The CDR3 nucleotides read TGTGCCAGCAGTGAATATAGGGGGGGTGCTGAAAAACTGTTTTTT. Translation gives CASSEYRGGAEKLFF.

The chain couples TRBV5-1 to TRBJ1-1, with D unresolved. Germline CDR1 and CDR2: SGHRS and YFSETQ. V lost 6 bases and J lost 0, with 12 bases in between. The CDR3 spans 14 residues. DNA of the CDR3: TGCGCCAGCACTCCGGGAAGCATGAACACTGAAGCTTTCTTT. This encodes CASTPGSMNTEAFF.

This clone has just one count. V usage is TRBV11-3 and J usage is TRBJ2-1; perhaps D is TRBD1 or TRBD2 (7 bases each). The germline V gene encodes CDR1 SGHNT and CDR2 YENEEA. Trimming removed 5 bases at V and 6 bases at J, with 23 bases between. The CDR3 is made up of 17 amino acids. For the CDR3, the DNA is TGTGCCAGCAGCGTGGGGACCGGGCTCAGGGGGGGCAATGAGCAGTTCTTC. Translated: CASSVGTGLRGGNEQFF.

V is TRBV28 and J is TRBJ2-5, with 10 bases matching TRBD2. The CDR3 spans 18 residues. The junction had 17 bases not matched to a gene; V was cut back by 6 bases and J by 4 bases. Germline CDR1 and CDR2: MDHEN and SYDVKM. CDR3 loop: CASRRLAGLSLGGETQYF. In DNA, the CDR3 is TGTGCCAGCAGAAGACTAGCGGGCCTTTCTCTCGGGGGAGAGACCCAGTACTTC.

The CDR3: CASSEGGNQPQHF. The CDR3 DNA reads as TGCGCCAGCAGTGAAGGGGGCAATCAGCCCCAGCATTTT. The chain joins TRBV5-1 to TRBJ1-5, with a weak D call TRBD1 (5 bases). The V gene's germline CDR1 is SGHRS and CDR2 YFSETQ. The CDR3 is 13 residues long. V was shortened by 5 bases and J by 2 bases, with 8 bases between the two germline ends. The full variable domain, its missing parts supplied by reference TRBV5-1 and TRBJ1-5, is KAGVTQTPRYLIKTRGQQVTLSCSPISGHRSVSWYQQTPGQGLQFLFEYFSETQRNKGNFPGRFSGRQFSNSRSEMNVSTLELGDSALYLCASSEGGNQPQHFGDGTRLSIL.

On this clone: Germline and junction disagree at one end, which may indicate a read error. The CDR3 sequence: CASSLRQGEAQYF. The CDR3 nucleotides read TGTGCCAGCAGTTTGAGGCAGGGAGAGGCCCAGTACTTC. The V call is TRBV6-5, the J call TRBJ2-5; TRBD1 or TRBD2 may be the D gene (5 bases each). The length of the CDR3 is 13 residues. Germline lookup yields CDR1 MNHEY and CDR2 SVGAGI.

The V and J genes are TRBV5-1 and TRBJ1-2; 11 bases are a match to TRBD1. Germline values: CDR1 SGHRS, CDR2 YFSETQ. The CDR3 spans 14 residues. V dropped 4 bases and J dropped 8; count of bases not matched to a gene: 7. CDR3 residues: CASSPGTGGLGYTF. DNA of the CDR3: TGCGCCAGCAGCCCTGGGACAGGGGGATTGGGCTACACCTTC.

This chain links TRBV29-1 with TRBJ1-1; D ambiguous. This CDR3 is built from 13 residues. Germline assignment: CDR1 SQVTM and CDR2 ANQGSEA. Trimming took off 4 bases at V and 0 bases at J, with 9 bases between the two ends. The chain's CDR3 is CSVGTNMNTEAFF. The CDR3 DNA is TGCAGCGTTGGGACTAATATGAACACTGAAGCTTTCTTT. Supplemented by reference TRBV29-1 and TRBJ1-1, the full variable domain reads SAVISQKPSRDICQRGTSLTIQCQVDSQVTMMFWYRQQPGQSLTLIATANQGSEATYESGFVIDKFPISRPNLTFSTLTVSNMSPEDSSIYLCSVGTNMNTEAFFGQGTRLTVV.

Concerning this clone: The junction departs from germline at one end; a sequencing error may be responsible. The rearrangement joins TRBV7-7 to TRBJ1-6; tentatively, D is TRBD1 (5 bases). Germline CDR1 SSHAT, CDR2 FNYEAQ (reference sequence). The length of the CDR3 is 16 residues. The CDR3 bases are TGTGCTAGCAGCTTTGATTGGGGCCCCTGGGGGTCACCCCTCCACTTT. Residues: CASSFDWGPWGSPLHF.